These T cell receptor beta chains were read from a single sample in a study of PD-L1 blockade in urothelial cancer. Measured with immunoSEQ multiplex PCR; TCRdb has only the in-frame clones, and not every one. The sample records some 80,000 clones, roughly 87% being singletons. The sequenced sample was PBMCs, obtained around atezolizumab (anti-PD-L1) treatment. All receptors derive from a woman in her seventies with urothelial cancer. Each CDR3 is given with its conserved first and last residue. The D gene is left open where the match is weak. Only part of the rows carry a size: once, few, many, or a class if the clone is expanded.

d_call	clone_size	j_call	v_call	cdr3_nt	cdr3_aa
.	.	TRBJ2-6	TRBV4-3	TGCGCCAGCAGCCAAGATGACGGGACTGGGGCCAACGTCCTGACTTTC	CASSQDDGTGANVLTF
TRBD1	.	TRBJ2-5	TRBV10-3	TGTGCCATCAGTGGGGGACAGGAGGCAGAGACCCAGTACTTC	CAISGGQEAETQYF
TRBD1	.	TRBJ2-5	TRBV28	TGTGCCAGCAGAACAGGGGGCCGGGAGACCCAGTACTTC	CASRTGGRETQYF
TRBD1	.	TRBJ1-2	TRBV6-6	TGTGCCACCGACAGGGGCGATTATAGAATGAATGGCTACACCTTC	CATDRGDYRMNGYTF
TRBD1	once	TRBJ1-4	TRBV2	TGTGCCAGCAGTCCGGGACAGGGGGCGATGTCTGGTGAAAAACTGTTTTTT	CASSPGQGAMSGEKLFF
.	.	TRBJ1-4	TRBV4-3	TGCGCCAGCAGCCAAGCCTGGGGGTCGCGGGGTGAAAAACTGTTTTTT	CASSQAWGSRGEKLFF
.	few	TRBJ2-1	TRBV7-6	TGTGCCAGCAGCTTGGGACTTCCCTTATACAATGAGCAGTTCTTC	CASSLGLPLYNEQFF
TRBD1	.	TRBJ1-1	TRBV30	TGTGCCTGGAGTACTCCCGGGACAGGGGGAACTGAAGCTTTCTTT	CAWSTPGTGGTEAFF
TRBD1	.	TRBJ1-1	TRBV4-3	TGCGCCAGCAGCCAAGGGGACAGTGAGGTGAACACTGAAGCTTTCTTT	CASSQGDSEVNTEAFF
TRBD1	.	TRBJ1-2	TRBV6-5	TGTGCCAGCAGCCCGACAGGGGTGAACTATGGCTACACCTTC	CASSPTGVNYGYTF
.	.	TRBJ1-5	TRBV21-1	TGTGCCAGCACACCAATCGGTGGGAGGGCGCACAATCAGCCCCAGCATTTT	CASTPIGGRAHNQPQHF
TRBD2	.	TRBJ2-1	TRBV5-8	TGTGCCAGCAGCCAGGGACTAGCGGATTCCTACAATGAGCAGTTCTTC	CASSQGLADSYNEQFF
TRBD1	once	TRBJ2-6	TRBV2	TGTGCCAGCACCGGGACAGGAAGCTCTGGGGCCAACGTCCTGACTTTC	CASTGTGSSGANVLTF
.	.	TRBJ1-3	TRBV5-6	TGTGCCAGCAGCTTTGGCAGGGCTAACGGAAACACCATATATTTT	CASSFGRANGNTIYF
TRBD1	.	TRBJ1-4	TRBV9	TGTGCCAGCAGTGAATACAGGGGGCTAGGGGAAAAACTGTTTTTT	CASSEYRGLGEKLFF
TRBD2	.	TRBJ2-3	TRBV2	TGTGCCAGCAGACAAGGGACTAGCGGAGGGGTGGGCACAGATACGCAGTATTTT	CASRQGTSGGVGTDTQYF
.	few	TRBJ2-5	TRBV10-1	TGCGCCAGCAGTGAGTGGAGGGGCCAAGAGACCCAGTACTTC	CASSEWRGQETQYF
.	once	TRBJ2-1	TRBV7-9	TGTGCCAGCAGCTTATTGGCCAGGGGCGATGAGCAGTTCTTC	CASSLLARGDEQFF
.	.	TRBJ2-7	TRBV10-1	TGCGCCAGCAGTGAAGATTTAGAGTACGAGCAGTACTTC	CASSEDLEYEQYF
TRBD1	.	TRBJ2-7	TRBV10-3	TGTGCCATCAGTGCCTCTCACACAGGGGTAGGCTACGAGCAGTACTTC	CAISASHTGVGYEQYF
TRBD1	.	TRBJ2-5	TRBV5-1	TGCGCCAGCAGCCGAGCCGGGACAGGGGACGAGACCCAGTACTTC	CASSRAGTGDETQYF
.	few	TRBJ2-4	TRBV5-8	TGTGCCAGCAGCTTGGCCGACAGGAGAAACATTCAGTACTTC	CASSLADRRNIQYF
.	.	TRBJ2-7	TRBV5-5	TGTGCCAGCACCCCGAGCGGACAGATATTCTACGAGCAGTACTTC	CASTPSGQIFYEQYF
TRBD2	.	TRBJ2-7	TRBV7-9	TGTGCCAGCAGCCTTGGACTAGCGGGAGTTATCTACGAGCAGTACTTC	CASSLGLAGVIYEQYF